This T cell receptor (beta chain) was observed in a study of T cell responses to AZD1222 COVID-19 vaccine. The analysis combined second doses at about 4 or about 12 weeks. V gave up 4 bases and J gave up 5 bases; unmatched junction bases: 11. Looked up from germline, CDR1 is KGHDR and CDR2 is SFDVKD. The CDR3 runs 16 residues. General study points: Clonal diversity was possibly underestimated, and the donors were mostly white British, with more females. Regions 160-218 and 743-854 held dominance among vaccine-associated CD4 TCRs, which spanned spike.

To note about this clone: As yet, its antigen is unknown.

Generated by immunoSEQ multiplex PCR, the TCRdb table keeps only in-frame clones and is missing some. The sample holds fewer than 130,000 clones, about 95% seen once. The sample consisted of peripheral blood, taken 28 days after the second AZD1222 dose. This sequence originates from an adult who received the AZD1222 COVID-19 vaccine. The genes are TRBV24-1 and TRBJ2-5, with TRBD1 matching over 8 bases. This CDR3 is CATSDPRQGLRETQYF. The CDR3 nucleotides are TGTGCCACCAGTGACCCCCGACAGGGGTTACGGGAGACCCAGTACTTC.